Listed below are T cell receptor beta chains from one sample, sequenced in a study of blood T cell repertoires in COVID-19. Libraries were prepared by immunoSEQ multiplex PCR; TCRdb keeps only in-frame clonotypes and omits some of them. Counted here are about 78,000 clones, roughly nine tenths occurring once; the ten biggest clones make up 4.9%. Sequences were obtained from peripheral blood. Receptors originate from a man in his fifties or sixties with active or convalescent COVID-19. Both conserved end residues are part of each CDR3. A D gene is named only where the DNA matches it firmly. Clone size is given for some rows only: seen once, a few or many times, or a class if the clone is expanded.

v_gene	j_gene	d_gene	abundance	CDR3aa	CDR3nt
TRBV3-1/TRBV3-2	TRBJ2-7	TRBD2	-	CASSQGGGGAYEQYF	TGTGCCAGCAGCCAAGGTGGCGGGGGGGCCTACGAGCAGTACTTC
TRBV4-1	TRBJ2-7	TRBD1	-	CASSQEGTGSYEQYF	TGCGCCAGCAGCCAAGAGGGGACAGGGAGCTACGAGCAGTACTTC
TRBV5-4	TRBJ1-6	TRBD1	few	CASTEKDRFNSPLHF	TGTGCCAGCACCGAGAAGGACAGGTTTAATTCACCCCTCCACTTT
TRBV5-5	TRBJ1-2	-	-	CASSSQRGDYGYTF	TGTGCCAGCAGCTCTCAACGGGGGGACTATGGCTACACCTTC
TRBV9	TRBJ2-1	-	few	CASSEGSSPYNEQFF	TGTGCCAGCAGCGAAGGTAGCAGTCCTTACAATGAGCAGTTCTTC
TRBV5-1	TRBJ1-1	TRBD1	-	CASSLGTGFGAEAFF	TGCGCCAGCAGCTTGGGGACAGGGTTCGGTGCTGAAGCTTTCTTT
TRBV2	TRBJ2-7	-	-	CASSEFTATYEQYF	TGTGCCAGCAGTGAATTTACAGCAACCTACGAGCAGTACTTC
TRBV9	TRBJ1-5	-	once	CASSLGETPNQPQHF	TGTGCCAGCAGCCTCGGAGAGACCCCCAATCAGCCCCAGCATTTT
TRBV5-4	TRBJ2-3	TRBD1	-	CASSLARGLGTDTQYF	TGTGCCAGCAGCTTGGCCAGGGGGCTGGGCACAGATACGCAGTATTTT
TRBV19	TRBJ2-1	TRBD1	-	CASNFRDRTYNEQFF	TGTGCCAGTAACTTCCGGGACAGAACCTACAATGAGCAGTTCTTC
TRBV19	TRBJ2-5	-	-	CASSISREETQYF	TGTGCCAGTAGTATCTCGAGGGAAGAGACCCAGTACTTC
TRBV6-1	TRBJ1-1	-	-	CASSEPVNTEAFF	TGTGCCAGCAGTGAACCGGTGAACACTGAAGCTTTCTTT
TRBV27	TRBJ2-5	TRBD2	once	CASSLIGGETQYF	TGTGCCAGCAGCCTTATCGGGGGGGAGACCCAGTACTTC
TRBV28	TRBJ2-5	TRBD2	-	CASRGSGAAQETQYF	TGTGCCAGCAGGGGAAGCGGGGCGGCCCAAGAGACCCAGTACTTC
TRBV7-2	TRBJ2-7	-	once	CASSPTAGSSYEQYF	TGTGCCAGCAGCCCTACCGCGGGGAGCTCCTACGAGCAGTACTTC
TRBV6-5	TRBJ2-3	-	-	CASSRSSTDTQYF	TGTGCCAGCAGTCGGTCCTCCACAGATACGCAGTATTTT
TRBV6-5	TRBJ1-2	TRBD1	-	CATRQGFHGYTF	TGTGCCACACGACAGGGCTTCCATGGCTACACCTTC
TRBV9	TRBJ2-3	TRBD1	-	CASSLGQGVGTDTQYF	TGTGCCAGCAGCTTGGGACAGGGGGTGGGCACAGATACGCAGTATTTT
TRBV18	TRBJ1-6	-	-	CASSPRSNNSPLHF	TGTGCCAGCTCACCACGCAGTAATAATTCACCCCTCCACTTT
TRBV7-7	TRBJ2-2	-	-	CASSRGTVLGGELFF	TGTGCCAGCAGCCGGGGGACAGTCTTAGGCGGGGAGCTGTTTTTT
TRBV6-5	TRBJ1-5	-	-	CASSYSRQSNQPQHF	TGTGCCAGCAGTTACTCGAGACAGAGCAATCAGCCCCAGCATTTT
TRBV6-6	TRBJ2-1	-	-	CASSYSTSSYNEQFF	TGTGCCAGCAGTTACTCCACAAGCTCCTACAATGAGCAGTTCTTC
TRBV3-1/TRBV3-2	TRBJ1-2	-	-	CASSLVIAGGYTF	TGTGCCAGCAGCTTGGTGATTGCGGGGGGCTACACCTTC
TRBV30	TRBJ1-5	-	-	CAWSVQSNQPQHF	TGTGCCTGGAGTGTACAGAGCAATCAGCCCCAGCATTTT
TRBV6-5	TRBJ2-3	TRBD2	-	CASSYGGGIGTDTQYF	TGTGCCAGCAGTTACGGGGGGGGGATTGGCACAGATACGCAGTATTTT
TRBV11-2	TRBJ2-7	TRBD2	-	CASSSLTSGPSYEQYF	TGTGCCAGCAGCTCCCTTACTAGCGGACCCTCCTACGAGCAGTACTTC
TRBV5-4	TRBJ2-7	-	-	CASSLGGWAEQYF	TGTGCCAGCAGCCTTGGGGGGTGGGCCGAGCAGTACTTC
TRBV19	TRBJ1-5	TRBD1	-	CARQASGTDYSNQPQHF	TGTGCCAGACAAGCCTCCGGGACAGATTATAGCAATCAGCCCCAGCATTTT
TRBV6-5	TRBJ2-7	-	-	CASSLNNYEQYF	TGTGCCAGCAGTTTGAACAACTACGAGCAGTACTTC
TRBV29-1	TRBJ2-1	-	-	CSVEGGSSYNEQFF	TGCAGCGTTGAAGGCGGTAGCTCCTACAATGAGCAGTTCTTC
TRBV28	TRBJ2-3	TRBD2	-	CASSFASGGADTQYF	TGTGCCAGCAGTTTTGCTAGCGGGGGGGCGGATACGCAGTATTTT
TRBV27	TRBJ1-6	-	-	CASTAGSLSPLHF	TGTGCCAGCACGGCGGGGAGCCTTTCACCCCTCCACTTT
TRBV5-1	TRBJ1-1	-	few	CASSLIREGAEAFF	TGCGCCAGCAGCTTGATAAGGGAGGGGGCTGAAGCTTTCTTT
TRBV5-6	TRBJ1-1	-	-	CASSLAAEAFF	TGTGCCAGCAGCTTGGCCGCTGAAGCTTTCTTT
TRBV7-2	TRBJ2-2	TRBD2	-	CASSLSGLAERGELFF	TGTGCCAGCAGCTTATCGGGACTAGCGGAAAGGGGGGAGCTGTTTTTT
TRBV6-2/TRBV6-3	TRBJ2-2	-	-	CASSYSIRGSAGELFF	TGTGCCAGCAGTTACTCAATCCGGGGGTCAGCCGGGGAGCTGTTTTTT
TRBV5-6	TRBJ1-2	TRBD1	-	CASSFGTEGAYGYTF	TGTGCCAGCAGCTTTGGGACAGAGGGTGCCTATGGCTACACCTTC
TRBV7-2	TRBJ1-4	TRBD1	-	CASSLGTGYEKLFF	TGTGCCAGCAGCTTGGGGACAGGGTATGAAAAACTGTTTTTT
TRBV7-8	TRBJ1-6	-	-	CASSLGEGGTLGPLHF	TGTGCCAGCAGCCTAGGGGAGGGAGGTACCCTTGGACCCCTCCACTTT
TRBV5-1	TRBJ1-2	-	-	CASSSGDSYGYTF	TGCGCCAGCAGCTCGGGCGACAGCTATGGCTACACCTTC
TRBV7-9	TRBJ2-7	-	-	CASSSFRDPTWEQYF	TGTGCCAGCAGCTCGTTCCGGGATCCTACGTGGGAGCAGTACTTC
TRBV5-6	TRBJ1-4	-	-	CASSAQGFNEKLFF	TGTGCCAGCAGCGCACAGGGATTTAATGAAAAACTGTTTTTT
TRBV7-9	TRBJ2-5	TRBD2	few	CASSSLAGLTETQYF	TGTGCCAGCAGCTCCCTAGCGGGGCTTACGGAGACCCAGTACTTC
TRBV29-1	TRBJ2-3	-	-	CSVEPSGTDTQYF	TGCAGCGTTGAACCTTCCGGCACAGATACGCAGTATTTT
TRBV6-5	TRBJ1-1	TRBD1	-	CASSGTANTEAFF	TGTGCCAGTTCCGGGACAGCGAACACTGAAGCTTTCTTT
TRBV6-6	TRBJ2-7	-	few	CASSYEGEREQYF	TGTGCCAGCAGTTACGAGGGGGAGAGGGAGCAGTACTTC
TRBV29-1	TRBJ1-2	-	-	CSVDLEWGYTF	TGCAGCGTTGATTTAGAGTGGGGCTACACCTTC
TRBV2	TRBJ2-3	TRBD2	-	CASSGLAGGTTDTQYF	TGTGCCAGCAGTGGACTAGCGGGGGGAACCACAGATACGCAGTATTTT
TRBV10-1	TRBJ2-3	-	-	CASSDETGLTDTQYF	TGCGCCAGCAGTGATGAAACAGGGCTTACAGATACGCAGTATTTT
TRBV3-1/TRBV3-2	TRBJ1-6	-	-	CASSQGSNSPLHF	TGTGCCAGCAGCCAAGGGAGTAATTCACCCCTCCACTTT
TRBV3-1/TRBV3-2	TRBJ1-6	TRBD1	-	CASSLRGTGGNSPLHF	TGTGCCAGCAGCCTGCGTGGGACAGGGGGTAATTCACCCCTCCACTTT
TRBV10-3	TRBJ2-5	-	-	CAISESGETQYF	TGTGCCATCAGTGAGTCCGGAGAGACCCAGTACTTC
TRBV30	TRBJ2-6	-	few	CACPGSGANVLTF	TGTGCCTGTCCGGGCTCTGGGGCCAACGTCCTGACTTTC
TRBV9	TRBJ2-5	TRBD2	few	CASSRTSGGRTGETQYF	TGTGCCAGCAGTAGGACTAGCGGGGGACGGACTGGGGAGACCCAGTACTTC
TRBV28	TRBJ2-7	-	-	CASSFSVLTYEQYF	TGTGCCAGCAGTTTTTCAGTTCTTACCTACGAGCAGTACTTC